Sequencing of this TCR beta chain was carried out in a study of blood T cell repertoires in COVID-19. Germline V CDR1 and CDR2: SGHRS, YFSETQ. This CDR3 spans 13 amino acids. Trimming took 3 bases from V and 3 from J, leaving 10 bases between them. Produced via immunoSEQ multiplex PCR; TCRdb's table is partial and in-frame only. This table holds roughly 400,000 clones, roughly 91% found once. In terms of age and location, participants ranged from roughly 18 to 95 years and lived in approximately 26 US areas. What was sequenced was PBMCs or T cells enriched from blood (not recorded which). The clonotype was recovered from a woman aged 25 to 45 who had recovered from COVID-19. The chain joins TRBV5-1 to TRBJ2-7; no definite D call. The CDR3 nucleotides are TGCGCCAGCAGCTCTGACATCTTCTACGAGCAGTACTTC. Translation: CASSSDIFYEQYF. Complete variable domain (other parts from reference TRBV5-1 and TRBJ2-7): KAGVTQTPRYLIKTRGQQVTLSCSPISGHRSVSWYQQTPGQGLQFLFEYFSETQRNKGNFPGRFSGRQFSNSRSEMNVSTLELGDSALYLCASSSDIFYEQYFGPGTRLTVT.